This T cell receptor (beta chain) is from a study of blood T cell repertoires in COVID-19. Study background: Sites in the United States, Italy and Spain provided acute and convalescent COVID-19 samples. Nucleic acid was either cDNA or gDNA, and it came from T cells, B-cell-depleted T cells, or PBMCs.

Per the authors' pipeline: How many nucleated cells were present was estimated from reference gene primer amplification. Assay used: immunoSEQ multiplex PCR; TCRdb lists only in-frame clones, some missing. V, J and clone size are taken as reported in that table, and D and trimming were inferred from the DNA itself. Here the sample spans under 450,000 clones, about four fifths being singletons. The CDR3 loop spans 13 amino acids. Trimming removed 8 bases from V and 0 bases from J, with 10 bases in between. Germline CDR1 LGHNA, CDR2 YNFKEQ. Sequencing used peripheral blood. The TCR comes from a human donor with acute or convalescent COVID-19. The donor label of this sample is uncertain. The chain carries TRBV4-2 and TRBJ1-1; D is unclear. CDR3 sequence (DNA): TGTGCCAGCCGGGTGGAAATGAACACTGAAGCTTTCTTT. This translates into CASRVEMNTEAFF.